Below, 6 T cell receptor beta chains from the same sample are listed, as sequenced in a study of PD-1 blockade in classical Hodgkin lymphoma. Profiled with immunoSEQ multiplex PCR; TCRdb holds only in-frame clones, not every one. Of about 46,000 clones in the sample, about 73% are singletons; the top ten hold approximately 10%. The patients all showed relapse after autologous stem cell transplantation, while their brentuximab vedotin exposure varied. The sample consisted of peripheral blood mononuclear cells (PBMCs), taken at baseline. These receptors were collected from a human donor with classical Hodgkin lymphoma.

This sequence joins TRBV18 and TRBJ1-3; D gene unclear. V lost 3 bases and J 0 bases, leaving 15 bases between the germline ends. The CDR3 covers 17 residues. Germline-derived CDR1 and CDR2 are KGHSH and LQKENI. CDR3 region: CASSPPSQPISGNTIYF. CDR3 bases: TGTGCCAGCTCACCTCCTTCACAGCCCATCTCTGGAAACACCATATATTTT.

This clone has only a few counts. The gene calls are TRBV6-5 and TRBJ2-6, with D perhaps matching TRBD1 (5 bases). The CDR3 spans 16 residues. V lost 0 bases, J lost 4 bases, and 10 bases lay in between. The germline gives CDR1 MNHEY, CDR2 SVGAGI. The CDR3 loop is CASSYSGQTGANVLTF. Written as DNA, the CDR3 is TGTGCCAGCAGTTACTCGGGGCAAACGGGGGCCAACGTCCTGACTTTC.

The CDR3 is CASSLQRGRGLRTGELFF. The CDR3 DNA is TGTGCCAGCAGCTTACAGAGGGGCAGGGGGCTTCGCACCGGGGAGCTGTTTTTT. The chain couples TRBV5-6 to TRBJ2-2, with 8 bases matching TRBD1. The CDR3 loop spans 18 amino acids. Per germline, CDR1 SGHDT and CDR2 YYEEEE. With 2 bases clipped from V and 4 bases from J, the junction kept 13 bases outside the gene matches. Using reference TRBV5-6 and TRBJ2-2 for the parts outside the CDR3, the full variable domain is DAGVTQSPTHLIKTRGQQVTLRCSPKSGHDTVSWYQQALGQGPQFIFQYYEEEERQRGNFPDRFSGHQFPNYSSELNVNALLLGDSALYLCASSLQRGRGLRTGELFFGEGSRLTVL.

This chain uses TRBV27 with TRBJ1-1; D is undetermined. From germline, CDR1 is MNHEY and CDR2 SMNVEV (reference sequence). V was cut by 0 bases and J by 1 base, with 9 bases left in between. There are 15 residues in the CDR3. The CDR3 is CASSLSPTTNTEAFF. In DNA form, the CDR3 reads TGTGCCAGCAGTTTATCACCCACCACGAACACTGAAGCTTTCTTT.

The rearrangement uses TRBV5-1 and TRBJ2-1, with 7 bases identical to TRBD2. There are 14 residues in the CDR3. Per germline, CDR1 SGHRS and CDR2 YFSETQ. With V trimmed by 1 base and J by 3 bases, 1 base remained unmatched. The CDR3 here is CASSLRGSYNEQFF. The CDR3 DNA reads TGCGCCAGCAGCTTGCGCGGGAGCTACAATGAGCAGTTCTTC. The full variable domain, completed using reference TRBV5-1 and TRBJ2-1, is KAGVTQTPRYLIKTRGQQVTLSCSPISGHRSVSWYQQTPGQGLQFLFEYFSETQRNKGNFPGRFSGRQFSNSRSEMNVSTLELGDSALYLCASSLRGSYNEQFFGPGTRLTVL.

This chain joins TRBV19 and TRBJ1-2; a possible D gene is TRBD1 (5 bases). CDR1 is LNHDA and CDR2 is SQIVND in the germline V gene (reference sequence). The V end lost 10 bases, the J end lost 4 bases, and 16 bases lay between the germline ends. CDR3 length: 13 amino acids. CDR3 nucleotides: TGTGCCACCTCAGACAGAGGCGTCTATGGCTACACCTTC. Translating gives CATSDRGVYGYTF.